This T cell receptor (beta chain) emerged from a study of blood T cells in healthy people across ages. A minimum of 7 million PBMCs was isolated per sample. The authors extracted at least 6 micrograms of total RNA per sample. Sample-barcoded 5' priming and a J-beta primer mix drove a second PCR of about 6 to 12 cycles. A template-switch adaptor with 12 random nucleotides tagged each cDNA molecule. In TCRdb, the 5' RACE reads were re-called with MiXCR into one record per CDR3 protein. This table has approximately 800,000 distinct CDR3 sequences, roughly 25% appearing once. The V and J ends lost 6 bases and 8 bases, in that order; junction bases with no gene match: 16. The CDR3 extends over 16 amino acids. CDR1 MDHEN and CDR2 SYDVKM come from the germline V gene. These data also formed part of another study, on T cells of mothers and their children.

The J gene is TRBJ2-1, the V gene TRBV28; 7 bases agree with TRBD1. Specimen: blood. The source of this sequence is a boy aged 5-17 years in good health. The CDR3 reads CASSMGRDSRGYEQFF. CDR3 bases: TGTGCCAGCAGCATGGGCCGGGACAGTCGGGGTTATGAGCAGTTCTTC.